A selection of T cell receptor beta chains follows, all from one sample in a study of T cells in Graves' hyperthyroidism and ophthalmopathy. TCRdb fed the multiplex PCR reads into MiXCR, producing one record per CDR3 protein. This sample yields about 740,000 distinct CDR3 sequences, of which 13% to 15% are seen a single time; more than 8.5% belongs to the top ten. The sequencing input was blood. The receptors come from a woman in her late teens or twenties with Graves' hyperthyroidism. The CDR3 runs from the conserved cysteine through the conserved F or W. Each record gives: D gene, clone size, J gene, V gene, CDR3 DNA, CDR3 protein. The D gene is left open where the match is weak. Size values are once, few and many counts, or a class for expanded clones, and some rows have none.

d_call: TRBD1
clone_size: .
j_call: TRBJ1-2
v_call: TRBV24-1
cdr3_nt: TGTGCCACCAGTGATTCAGGGCTACAGGGGGCGTTTGACTATGACTACACCTTC
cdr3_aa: CATSDSGLQGAFDYDYTF

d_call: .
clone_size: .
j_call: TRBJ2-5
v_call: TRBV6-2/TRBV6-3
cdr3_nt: TGTGCCAGCAGTTGCCCTGTAGTTGGGGGGGCGCCGCCAGAGACCCAGTACTTC
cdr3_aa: CASSCPVVGGAPPETQYF

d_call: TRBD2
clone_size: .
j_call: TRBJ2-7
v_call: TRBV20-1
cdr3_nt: TGCAGTGCTAGAAGCGGGACTAGCGGGAGCTACGAGCAGTACTTC
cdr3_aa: CSARSGTSGSYEQYF

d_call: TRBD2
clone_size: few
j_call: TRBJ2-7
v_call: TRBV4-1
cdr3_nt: TGCGCCAGCAGCCAAGTGGGGAGGGCCTACGAGCAGTACTTC
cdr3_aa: CASSQVGRAYEQYF

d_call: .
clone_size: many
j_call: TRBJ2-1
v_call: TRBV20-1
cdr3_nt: TGCAGTGCCCGAGGGAGAGTAGCCTACAATGAGCAGTTCTTC
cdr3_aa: CSARGRVAYNEQFF

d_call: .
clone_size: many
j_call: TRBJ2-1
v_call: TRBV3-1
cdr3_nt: TGTGCCAGCAGCCATAGACAGAGTTTCGCCTACAATGAGCAGTTCTTC
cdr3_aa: CASSHRQSFAYNEQFF

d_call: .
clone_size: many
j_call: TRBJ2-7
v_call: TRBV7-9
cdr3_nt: TGTGCCAGCAGCTTCAATAGCGGTAGCTCCTACGAGCAGTACTTC
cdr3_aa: CASSFNSGSSYEQYF

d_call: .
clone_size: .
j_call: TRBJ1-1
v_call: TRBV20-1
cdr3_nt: TGCAGTGCTAGGGTGCCCCCCACGGACACTGAAGCTTTCTTT
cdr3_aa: CSARVPPTDTEAFF

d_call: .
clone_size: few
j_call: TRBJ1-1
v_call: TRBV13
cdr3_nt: TGTGCCAGCAGCCTCGAGACCAATCGAGCTTTCTTT
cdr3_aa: CASSLETNRAFF

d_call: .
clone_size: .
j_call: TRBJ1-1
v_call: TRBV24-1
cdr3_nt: TGTGCCACCCTGGACGGAGAGAACACTGAAGCTTTCTTT
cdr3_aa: CATLDGENTEAFF

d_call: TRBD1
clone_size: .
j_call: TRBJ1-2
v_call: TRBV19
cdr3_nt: TGTGCCAGTAGTACCGGGGGACAGTTCCGTGGCTACACCTTC
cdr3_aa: CASSTGGQFRGYTF

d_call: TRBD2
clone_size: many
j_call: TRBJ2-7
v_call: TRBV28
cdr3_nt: TGTGCCAGCAGTCCCCGGACTAGCGGGACGGTTCTCGAGCAGTACTTC
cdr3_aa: CASSPRTSGTVLEQYF

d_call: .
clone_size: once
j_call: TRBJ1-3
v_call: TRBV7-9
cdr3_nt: TGTGCCAGCACCGGGAAAAAGGACGGGCATCGGTCTGGAAACACCATATATTTT
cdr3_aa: CASTGKKDGHRSGNTIYF

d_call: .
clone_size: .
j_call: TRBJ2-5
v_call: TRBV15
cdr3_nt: TGTGCCACCAGCAGAGATCGTGGAGCGGAGACCCAGTACTTC
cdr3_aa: CATSRDRGAETQYF

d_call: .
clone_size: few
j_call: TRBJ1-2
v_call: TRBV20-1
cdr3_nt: TGCAGTGTCTCTCCGGGAGGGTATGGCTACACCTTC
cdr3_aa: CSVSPGGYGYTF

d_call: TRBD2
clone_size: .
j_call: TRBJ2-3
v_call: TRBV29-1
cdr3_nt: TGCAGCTCCCAGGGGGCTAGCGGGAGAACAGATACGCAGTATTTT
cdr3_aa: CSSQGASGRTDTQYF

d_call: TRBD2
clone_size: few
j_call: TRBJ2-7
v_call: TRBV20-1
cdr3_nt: TGCAGTGCTTTCGGACTAGCGGGAGGCTACGAGCAGTACTTC
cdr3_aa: CSAFGLAGGYEQYF

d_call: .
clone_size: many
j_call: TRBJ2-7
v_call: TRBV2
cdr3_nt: TGTGCCAGCAGCCTCCATCGGCAGAGGGGGGACTCCTACGAGCAGTACTTC
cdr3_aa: CASSLHRQRGDSYEQYF

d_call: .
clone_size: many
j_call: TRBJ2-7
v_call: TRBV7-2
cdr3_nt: TGTGCCAGCAGCTACCCCGGAAGGAACAACTCCTACGAGCAGTACTTC
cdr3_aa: CASSYPGRNNSYEQYF

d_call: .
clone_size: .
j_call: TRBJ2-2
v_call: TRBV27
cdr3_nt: TGTGCCAGCAGTTTATCAGTCGCGAACACCGGGGAGCTGTTTTTT
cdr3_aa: CASSLSVANTGELFF

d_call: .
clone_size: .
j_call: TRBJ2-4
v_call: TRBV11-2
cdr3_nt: TGTGCCAGCAGCCCTTTACAGAACCCCACCGGCATTCAGTACTTC
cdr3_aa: CASSPLQNPTGIQYF

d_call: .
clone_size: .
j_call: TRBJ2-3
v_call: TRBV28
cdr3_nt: TGTGCCAGCGGGGGAACAGAAACCCTTAGCACAGATACGCAGTATTTT
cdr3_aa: CASGGTETLSTDTQYF

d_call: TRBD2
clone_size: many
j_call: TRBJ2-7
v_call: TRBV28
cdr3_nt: TGTGCCAGCAGTTTGACTAGCGGGGGGTCCGAGCAGTACTTC
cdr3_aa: CASSLTSGGSEQYF

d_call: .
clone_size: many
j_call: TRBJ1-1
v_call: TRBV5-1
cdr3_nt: TGCGCCAGCAGCTTCCGGGAGATGAACACTGAAGCTTTCTTT
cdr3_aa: CASSFREMNTEAFF

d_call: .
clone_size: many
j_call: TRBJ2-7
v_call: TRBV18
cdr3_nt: TGTGCCAGCTCACCAGCGGGGAGAGGGCAGTACTTC
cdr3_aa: CASSPAGRGQYF

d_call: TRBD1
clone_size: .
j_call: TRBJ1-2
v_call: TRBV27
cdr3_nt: TGTGCCAGCAGTTTAGTGGGACAGGGAAGATTTGGCTACACCTTC
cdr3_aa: CASSLVGQGRFGYTF

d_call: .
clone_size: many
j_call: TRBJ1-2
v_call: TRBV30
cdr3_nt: TGTGCCTGGGGAGACGCCCCTACCTATGGCTACACCTTC
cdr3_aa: CAWGDAPTYGYTF

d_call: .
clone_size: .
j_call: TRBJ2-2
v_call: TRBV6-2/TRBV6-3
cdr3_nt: TGTGCCAGCAGTTATAACCAACCCACCGGGGAGCTGTTTTTT
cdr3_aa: CASSYNQPTGELFF

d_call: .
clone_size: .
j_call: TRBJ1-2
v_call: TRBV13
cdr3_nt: TGTGCCAGCAGCTCCAGGGATTTGGGGCGGAACTATAGCTACACCTTC
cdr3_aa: CASSSRDLGRNYSYTF

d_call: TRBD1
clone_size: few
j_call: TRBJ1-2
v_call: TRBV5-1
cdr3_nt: TGCGCCAGCAGCTTGGTCGACAGGGAAGGAGGCTACACCTTC
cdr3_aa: CASSLVDREGGYTF

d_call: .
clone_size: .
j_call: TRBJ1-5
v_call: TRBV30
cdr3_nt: TGTGCCTGGAGTGTAGGGAATGGGCTTGGACAGCCCCAGCATTTT
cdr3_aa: CAWSVGNGLGQPQHF

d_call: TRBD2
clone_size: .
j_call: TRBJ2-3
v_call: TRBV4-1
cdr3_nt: TGCGCCAGCAGCCAAGGCTGGGGGGGGTTTAGCACAGATACGCAGTATTTT
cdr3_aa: CASSQGWGGFSTDTQYF

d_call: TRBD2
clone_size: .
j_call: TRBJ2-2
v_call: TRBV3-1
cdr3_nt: TGTGCCAGCAGCCAAGACGGGCGATTAGCGGGAGCCGCCGGGGAGCTGTTTTTT
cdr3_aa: CASSQDGRLAGAAGELFF

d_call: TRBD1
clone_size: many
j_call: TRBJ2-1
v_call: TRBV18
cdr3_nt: TGTGCCAGCTCACTGGGGACAGGGTCCTTCTACAGTGAGCAGTTCTTC
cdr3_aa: CASSLGTGSFYSEQFF

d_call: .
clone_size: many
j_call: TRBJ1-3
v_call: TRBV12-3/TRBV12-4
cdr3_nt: TGTGCCAGCAGTAACTCTGGAAACACCATATATTTT
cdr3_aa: CASSNSGNTIYF

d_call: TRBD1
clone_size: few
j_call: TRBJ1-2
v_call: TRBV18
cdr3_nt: TGTGCCAGCTCACCAGGACAGGGGGTTGGCTATGGCTACACCTTC
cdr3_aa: CASSPGQGVGYGYTF

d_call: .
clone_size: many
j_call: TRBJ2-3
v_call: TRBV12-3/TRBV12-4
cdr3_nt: TGTGCCAGCAGCCGTACTAGCTGGGCAGATACGCAGTATTTT
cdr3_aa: CASSRTSWADTQYF

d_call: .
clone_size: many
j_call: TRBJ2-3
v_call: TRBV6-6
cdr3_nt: TGTGCCAGCAGTTACTCGGCAGCCTATGATACGCAGTATTTT
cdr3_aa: CASSYSAAYDTQYF

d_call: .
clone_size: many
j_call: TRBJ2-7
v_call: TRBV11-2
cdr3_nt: TGTGCCAGCAGCCTAGATCCAGGCGGCACTTACGAGCAGTACTTC
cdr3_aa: CASSLDPGGTYEQYF

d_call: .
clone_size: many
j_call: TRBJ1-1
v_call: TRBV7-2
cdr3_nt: TGTGCCAGCAGCTTAGACGACACTGAAGCTTTCTTT
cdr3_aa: CASSLDDTEAFF

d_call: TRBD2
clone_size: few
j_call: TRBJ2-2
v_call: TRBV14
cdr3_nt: TGTGCCAGCAGCCGGACTAGAGGAGGGGAGCTGTTTTTT
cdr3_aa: CASSRTRGGELFF

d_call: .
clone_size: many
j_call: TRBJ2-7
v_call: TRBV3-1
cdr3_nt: TGTGCCAGCAGCCAAGCAGGCTACGAGCAGTACTTC
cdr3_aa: CASSQAGYEQYF

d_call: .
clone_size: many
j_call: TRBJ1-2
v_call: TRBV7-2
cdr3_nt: TGTGCCAGCAGCACGCCGGTCGGAGGGTATGGCTACACCTTC
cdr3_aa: CASSTPVGGYGYTF

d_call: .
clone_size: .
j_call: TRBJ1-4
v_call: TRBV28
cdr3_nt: TGTGCCAGCAGTTCGCCCAATTATGAAAAACTGTTTTTT
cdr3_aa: CASSSPNYEKLFF

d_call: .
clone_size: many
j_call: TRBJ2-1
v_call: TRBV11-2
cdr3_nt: TGTGCCAGCAGCTTAGATTTGACTACCCGAAGGTACAATGAGCAGTTCTTC
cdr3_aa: CASSLDLTTRRYNEQFF

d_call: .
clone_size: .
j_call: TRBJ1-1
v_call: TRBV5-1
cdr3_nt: TGCGCCAGCAGCTTTGTCGGCAGGGGAATCACTGAAGCTTTCTTT
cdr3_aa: CASSFVGRGITEAFF

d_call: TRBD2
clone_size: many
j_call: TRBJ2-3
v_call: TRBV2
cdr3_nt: TGTGCCAGCGGACGGGAGGGTTCGGGCACAGATACGCAGTATTTT
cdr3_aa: CASGREGSGTDTQYF

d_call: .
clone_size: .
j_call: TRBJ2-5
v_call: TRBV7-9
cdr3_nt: TGTGCCAGCAGCTTGAAAAGCCCAAATTCGGGGACCCAGTACTTC
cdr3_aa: CASSLKSPNSGTQYF

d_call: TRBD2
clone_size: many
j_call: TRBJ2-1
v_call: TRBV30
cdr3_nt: TGTGCCTGGAGGACTAGCGGTTTTGCCATGAATGAGCAGTTCTTC
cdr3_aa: CAWRTSGFAMNEQFF

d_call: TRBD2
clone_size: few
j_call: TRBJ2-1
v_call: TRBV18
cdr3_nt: TGTGCCAGCTCATTTACCGGGACTAGCGAGCACAATGAGCAGTTCTTC
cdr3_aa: CASSFTGTSEHNEQFF

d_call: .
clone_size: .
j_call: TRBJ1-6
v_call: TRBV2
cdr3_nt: TGTGCCAGCAGTGAAAGCGGGAACGCCAATTCACCCCTCCACTTT
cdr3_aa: CASSESGNANSPLHF

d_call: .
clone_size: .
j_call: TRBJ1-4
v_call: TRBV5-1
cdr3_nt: TGCGCCAGCAGCTTCGAGACACCCAGAGAAAAACTGTTTTTT
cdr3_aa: CASSFETPREKLFF

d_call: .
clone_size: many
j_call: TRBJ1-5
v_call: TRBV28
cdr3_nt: TGTGCCAGCGGTATCACAGGTGGGACATATAGCGGCAATCAGCCCCAGCATTTT
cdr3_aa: CASGITGGTYSGNQPQHF

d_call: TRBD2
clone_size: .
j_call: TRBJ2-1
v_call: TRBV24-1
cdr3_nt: TGTGCCACCAGTGATTTAGTGACTAGCGGGAGAAATGAGCAGTTCTTC
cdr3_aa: CATSDLVTSGRNEQFF

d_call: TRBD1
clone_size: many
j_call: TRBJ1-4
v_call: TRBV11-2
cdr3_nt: TGTGCCAGCACCATAGCCGGGACAGGGGAAAAACTGTTTTTT
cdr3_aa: CASTIAGTGEKLFF